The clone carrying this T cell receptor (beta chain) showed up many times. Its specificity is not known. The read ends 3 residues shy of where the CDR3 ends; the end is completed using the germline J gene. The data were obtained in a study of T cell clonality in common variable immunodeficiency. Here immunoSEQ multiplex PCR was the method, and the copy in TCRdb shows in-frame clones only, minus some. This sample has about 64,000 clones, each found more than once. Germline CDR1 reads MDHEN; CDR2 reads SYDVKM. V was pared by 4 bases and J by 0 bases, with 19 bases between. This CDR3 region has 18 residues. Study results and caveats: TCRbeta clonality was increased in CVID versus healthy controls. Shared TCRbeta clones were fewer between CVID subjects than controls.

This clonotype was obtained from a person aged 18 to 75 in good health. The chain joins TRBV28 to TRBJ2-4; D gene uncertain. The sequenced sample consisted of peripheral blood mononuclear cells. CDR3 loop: CASSSRAPKGLAKNIQYF. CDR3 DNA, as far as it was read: TGTGCCAGCAGTTCCCGCGCCCCTAAAGGGCTAGCCAAAAACATT.